Presented here are 6 T cell receptor beta chains from one specimen sequenced in a study of CD8 T cells in Susac syndrome. Reverse transcription used about 0.5 to 1 ug RNA and random hexamers. TCRdb reprocessed the immunoSEQ multiplex PCR reads with MiXCR, giving one entry per CDR3 protein. The table includes some 190,000 distinct CDR3 sequences, approximately 96% detected once. Sequenced material: CD4+ T cells from PBMCs. Receptors originate from a human donor with multiple sclerosis.

The chain couples TRBV7-9 to TRBJ2-7; D ambiguous. The CDR3 spans 13 residues. Germline CDR1 reads SEHNR; CDR2 reads FQNEAQ (reference sequence). The ends were cut back, 5 bases at V and 5 bases at J, with 13 bases in the middle. This CDR3 reads CASSPGRFHEQYF. For the CDR3, the DNA is TGTGCCAGCAGCCCCGGGCGTTTTCACGAGCAGTACTTC.

The chain has TRBV7-2 and TRBJ2-7; TRBD1 matches at 7 bases. Per germline, CDR1 SGHTA and CDR2 FQGNSA. The CDR3 is 14 residues long. V gave up 4 bases and J gave up 7 bases; unmatched junction bases: 10. This CDR3 reads CASSSWTGPTEQYF. For the CDR3, the DNA is TGTGCCAGCAGCTCTTGGACAGGTCCAACTGAGCAGTACTTC.

The V call is TRBV20-1, the J call TRBJ2-5, with D hard to call. The CDR3 consists of 14 residues. Trimming shortened V by 0 bases and J by 1 base, and 9 bases separated the two germline ends. Germline V gene data show CDR1 as DFQATT and CDR2 as SNEGSKA (reference sequence). The DNA of the CDR3 is TGCAGTGCTAGAGATCTTACAGTCCAAGAGACCCAGTACTTC. Protein product: CSARDLTVQETQYF.

This chain links TRBV27 with TRBJ2-6, with TRBD1 matching over 10 bases. J was trimmed by 2 bases and V by 4 bases; bases with no gene match: 5. The CDR3 is 17 amino acids. CDR1 is MNHEY and CDR2 is SMNVEV in the germline V gene (reference sequence). The CDR3: CASSSGQGGPGANVLTF. DNA of the CDR3: TGTGCCAGCAGTTCCGGACAGGGGGGCCCTGGGGCCAACGTCCTGACTTTC.

J is TRBJ2-5 and V is TRBV5-4; D may be TRBD1 or TRBD2 (5 bases each). Per germline, CDR1 SGHNT and CDR2 YYREEE (reference sequence). The CDR3 contains 17 residues. With 4 bases removed from V and 5 bases from J, the gap between germline ends came to 24 bases. This CDR3 is CASSPTYGAQGGETQYF. CDR3 sequence (DNA): TGTGCCAGCAGCCCGACATATGGGGCCCAGGGCGGGGAGACCCAGTACTTC.

The chain has TRBV3-1 and TRBJ2-7; either TRBD1 or TRBD2 may supply D (5 bases each). CDR3 length: 14 amino acids. The V end was cut by 4 bases, the J end by 5 bases, with 15 bases between. CDR1 is LGHDT, CDR2 YNNKEL, per germline (reference sequence). The CDR3 sequence is CASSRVGGSNEQYF. In DNA form, the CDR3 reads TGTGCCAGCAGCCGCGTTGGGGGTAGCAACGAGCAGTACTTC.